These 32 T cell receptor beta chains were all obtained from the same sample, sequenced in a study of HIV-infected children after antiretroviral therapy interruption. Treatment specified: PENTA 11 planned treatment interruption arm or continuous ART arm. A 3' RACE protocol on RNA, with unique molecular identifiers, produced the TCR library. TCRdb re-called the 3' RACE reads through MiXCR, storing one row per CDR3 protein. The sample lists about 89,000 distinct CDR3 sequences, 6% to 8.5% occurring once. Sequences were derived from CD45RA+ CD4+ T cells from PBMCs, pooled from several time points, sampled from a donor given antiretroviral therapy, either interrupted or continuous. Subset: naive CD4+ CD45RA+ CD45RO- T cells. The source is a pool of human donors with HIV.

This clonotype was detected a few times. The CDR3 reads CASRQTRGGNSPLHF. CDR3 sequence (DNA): TGTGCCAGCAGACAGACCAGGGGAGGGAATTCACCCCTCCACTTT. The V call is TRBV12-3 or TRBV12-4, the J call TRBJ1-6, with TRBD1 as a possible D gene (6 bases). The CDR3 spans 15 residues. The V end lost 6 bases, the J end lost 7 bases, and 16 bases lay between the germline ends.

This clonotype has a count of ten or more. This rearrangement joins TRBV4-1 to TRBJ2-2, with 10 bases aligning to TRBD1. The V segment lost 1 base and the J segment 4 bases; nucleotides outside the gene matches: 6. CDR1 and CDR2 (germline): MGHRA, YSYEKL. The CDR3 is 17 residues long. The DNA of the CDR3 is TGCGCCAGCAGCCAAGTTGGGACAGGGGCCCGCACCGGGGAGCTGTTTTTT. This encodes CASSQVGTGARTGELFF.

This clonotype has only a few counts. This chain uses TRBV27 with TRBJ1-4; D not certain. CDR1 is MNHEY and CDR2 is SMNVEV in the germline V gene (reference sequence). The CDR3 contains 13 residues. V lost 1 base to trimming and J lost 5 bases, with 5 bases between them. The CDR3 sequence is CASSLLYNEKLFF. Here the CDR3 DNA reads TGTGCCAGCAGTTTATTGTACAATGAAAAACTGTTTTTT.

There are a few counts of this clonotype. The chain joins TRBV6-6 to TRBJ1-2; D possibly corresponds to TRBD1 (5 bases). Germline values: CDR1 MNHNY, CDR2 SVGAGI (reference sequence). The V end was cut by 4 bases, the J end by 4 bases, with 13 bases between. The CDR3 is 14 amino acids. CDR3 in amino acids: CASSSVIGGYGYTF. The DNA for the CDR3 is TGTGCCAGCAGTTCCGTTATTGGGGGCTATGGCTACACCTTC.

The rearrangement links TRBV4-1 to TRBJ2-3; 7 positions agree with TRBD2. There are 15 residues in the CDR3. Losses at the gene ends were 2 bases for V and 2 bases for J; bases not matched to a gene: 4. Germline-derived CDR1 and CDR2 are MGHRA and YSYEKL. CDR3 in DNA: TGCGCCAGCAGCCAACCTGCGGGGGACACAGATACGCAGTATTTT. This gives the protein CASSQPAGDTDTQYF.

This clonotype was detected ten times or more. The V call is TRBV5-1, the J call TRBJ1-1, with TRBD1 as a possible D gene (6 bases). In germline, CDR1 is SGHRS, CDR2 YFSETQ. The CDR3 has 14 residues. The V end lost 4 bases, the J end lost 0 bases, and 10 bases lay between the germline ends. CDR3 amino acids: CASSPDSMNTEAFF. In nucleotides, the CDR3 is TGCGCCAGCAGCCCGGACAGCATGAACACTGAAGCTTTCTTT.

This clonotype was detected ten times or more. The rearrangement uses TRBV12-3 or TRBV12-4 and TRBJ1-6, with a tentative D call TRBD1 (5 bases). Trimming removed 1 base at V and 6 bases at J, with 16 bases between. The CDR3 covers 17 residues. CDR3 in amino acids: CASSLGPGRLSNSPLHF. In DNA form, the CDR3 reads TGTGCCAGCAGTTTAGGCCCAGGGAGGTTGAGTAATTCACCCCTCCACTTT.

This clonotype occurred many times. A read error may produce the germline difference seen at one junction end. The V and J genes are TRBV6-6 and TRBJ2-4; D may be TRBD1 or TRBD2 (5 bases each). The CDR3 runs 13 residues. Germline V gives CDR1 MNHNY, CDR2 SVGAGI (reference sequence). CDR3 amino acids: CASGDWGRNTLYF. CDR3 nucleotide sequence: TGTGCCAGCGGTGACTGGGGGAGAAACACCTTGTACTTT.

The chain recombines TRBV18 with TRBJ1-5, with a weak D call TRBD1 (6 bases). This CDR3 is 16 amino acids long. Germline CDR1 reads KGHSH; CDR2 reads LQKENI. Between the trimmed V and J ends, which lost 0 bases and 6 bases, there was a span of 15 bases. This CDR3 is CASSPPNRDWSQPQHF. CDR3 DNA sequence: TGTGCCAGCTCACCACCAAACAGGGATTGGAGTCAGCCCCAGCATTTT.

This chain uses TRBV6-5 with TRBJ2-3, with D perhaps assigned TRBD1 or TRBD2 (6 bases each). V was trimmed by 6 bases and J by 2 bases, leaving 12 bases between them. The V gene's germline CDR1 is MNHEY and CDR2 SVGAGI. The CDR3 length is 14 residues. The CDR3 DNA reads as TGTGCCAGCAGGAGGGGGGCCTTCACAGATACGCAGTATTTT. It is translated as CASRRGAFTDTQYF.

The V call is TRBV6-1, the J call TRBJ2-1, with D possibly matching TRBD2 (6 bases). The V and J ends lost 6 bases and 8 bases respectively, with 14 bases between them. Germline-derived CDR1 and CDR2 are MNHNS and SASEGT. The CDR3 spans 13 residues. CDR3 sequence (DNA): TGTGCCAGCAGGGGTTGGAGGGAGGATGAGCAGTTCTTC. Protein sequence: CASRGWREDEQFF.

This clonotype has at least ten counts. The CDR3, as DNA: TGTGCCAGCAGTCGAACAGGGGGCACTGAAAAACTGTTTTTT. It yields the protein CASSRTGGTEKLFF. This chain links TRBV6-5 with TRBJ1-4; 9 bases agree with TRBD1. The CDR3 has 14 residues. Germline trimming cut 5 bases from V and 7 bases from J; bases unmatched to any gene: 5. Germline assignment: CDR1 MNHEY and CDR2 SVGAGI.

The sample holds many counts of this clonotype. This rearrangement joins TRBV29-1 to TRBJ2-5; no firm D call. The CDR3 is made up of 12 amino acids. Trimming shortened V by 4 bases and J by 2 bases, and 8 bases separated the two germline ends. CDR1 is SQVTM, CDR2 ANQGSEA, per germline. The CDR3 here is CSVVDVQETQYF. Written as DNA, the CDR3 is TGCAGCGTTGTTGACGTTCAAGAGACCCAGTACTTC. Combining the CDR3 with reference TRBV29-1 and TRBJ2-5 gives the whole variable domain SAVISQKPSRDICQRGTSLTIQCQVDSQVTMMFWYRQQPGQSLTLIATANQGSEATYESGFVIDKFPISRPNLTFSTLTVSNMSPEDSSIYLCSVVDVQETQYFGPGTRLLVL.

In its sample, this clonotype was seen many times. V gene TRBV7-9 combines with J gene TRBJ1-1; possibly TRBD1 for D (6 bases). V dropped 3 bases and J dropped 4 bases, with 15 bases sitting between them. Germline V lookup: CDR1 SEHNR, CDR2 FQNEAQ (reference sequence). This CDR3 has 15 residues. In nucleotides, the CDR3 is TGTGCCAGCAGCTTGGCTTTTGGGGACACCACTGAAGCTTTCTTT. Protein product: CASSLAFGDTTEAFF.

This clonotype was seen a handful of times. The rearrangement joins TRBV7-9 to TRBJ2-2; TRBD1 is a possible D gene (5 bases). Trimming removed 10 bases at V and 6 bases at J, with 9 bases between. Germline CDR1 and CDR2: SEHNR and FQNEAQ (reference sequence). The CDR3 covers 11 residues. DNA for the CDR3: TGTGCCACATCAGGGCCCGGGGAGCTGTTTTTT. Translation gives CATSGPGELFF.

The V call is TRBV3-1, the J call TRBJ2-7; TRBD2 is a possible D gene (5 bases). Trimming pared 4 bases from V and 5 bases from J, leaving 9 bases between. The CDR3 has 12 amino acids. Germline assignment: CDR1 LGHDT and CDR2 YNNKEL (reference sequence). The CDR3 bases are TGTGCCAGCAGCCCGGACTGGCACGAGCAGTACTTC. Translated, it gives CASSPDWHEQYF.

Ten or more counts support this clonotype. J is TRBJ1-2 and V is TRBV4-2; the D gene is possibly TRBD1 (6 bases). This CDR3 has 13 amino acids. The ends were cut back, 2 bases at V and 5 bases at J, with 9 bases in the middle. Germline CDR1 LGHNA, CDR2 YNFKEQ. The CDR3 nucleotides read TGTGCCAGCAGCCAAAATCAGGGGTATGGCTACACCTTC. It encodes CASSQNQGYGYTF.

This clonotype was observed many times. The CDR3 DNA is TGTGCCAGCAGTGGACTGGAGAATGAGCAGTTCTTC. It is translated as CASSGLENEQFF. This chain connects TRBV2 to TRBJ2-1; D call uncertain. The CDR3 is 12 residues long. With 4 bases removed from V and 7 bases from J, the gap between germline ends came to 8 bases. In germline, CDR1 is SNHLY, CDR2 FYNNEI.

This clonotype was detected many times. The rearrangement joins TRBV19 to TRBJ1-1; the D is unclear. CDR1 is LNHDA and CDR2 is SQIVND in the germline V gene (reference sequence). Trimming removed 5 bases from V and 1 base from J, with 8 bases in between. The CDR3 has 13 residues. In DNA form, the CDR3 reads TGTGCCAGTAGTTTCGAAAGGAACACTGAAGCTTTCTTT. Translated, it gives CASSFERNTEAFF.

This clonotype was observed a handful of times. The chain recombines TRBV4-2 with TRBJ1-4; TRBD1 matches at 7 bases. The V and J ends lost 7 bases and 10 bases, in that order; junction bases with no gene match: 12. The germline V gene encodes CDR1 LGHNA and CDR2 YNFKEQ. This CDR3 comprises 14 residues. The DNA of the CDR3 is TGTGCCAGCACTCGAGATCCAGGGGGTACAAAACTGTTTTTT. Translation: CASTRDPGGTKLFF.

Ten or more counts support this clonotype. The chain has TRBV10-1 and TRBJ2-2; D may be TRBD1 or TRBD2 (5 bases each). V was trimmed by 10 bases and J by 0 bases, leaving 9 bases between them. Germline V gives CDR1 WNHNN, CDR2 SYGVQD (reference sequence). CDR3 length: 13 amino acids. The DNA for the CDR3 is TGCGCCACTCGGGGCTCGAACACCGGGGAGCTGTTTTTT. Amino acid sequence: CATRGSNTGELFF.

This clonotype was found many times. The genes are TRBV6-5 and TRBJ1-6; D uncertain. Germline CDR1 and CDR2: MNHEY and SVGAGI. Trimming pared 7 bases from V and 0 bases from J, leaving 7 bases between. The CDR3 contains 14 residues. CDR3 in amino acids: CASKGSSYNSPLHF. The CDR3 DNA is TGTGCCAGCAAAGGGAGCTCCTATAATTCACCCCTCCACTTT.

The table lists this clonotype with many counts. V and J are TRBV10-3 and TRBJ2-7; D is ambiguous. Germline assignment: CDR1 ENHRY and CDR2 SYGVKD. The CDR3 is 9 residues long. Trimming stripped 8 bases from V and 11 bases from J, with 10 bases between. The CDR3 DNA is TGTGCCATCTATGAAATAAAGTACTTC. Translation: CAIYEIKYF.

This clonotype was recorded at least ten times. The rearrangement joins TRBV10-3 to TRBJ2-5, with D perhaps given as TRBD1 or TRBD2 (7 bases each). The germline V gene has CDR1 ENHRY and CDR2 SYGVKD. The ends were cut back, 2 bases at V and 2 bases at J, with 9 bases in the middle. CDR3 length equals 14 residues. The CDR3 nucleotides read TGTGCCATCAGTGAGCAGGGGGGGCAAGAGACCCAGTACTTC. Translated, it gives CAISEQGGQETQYF.

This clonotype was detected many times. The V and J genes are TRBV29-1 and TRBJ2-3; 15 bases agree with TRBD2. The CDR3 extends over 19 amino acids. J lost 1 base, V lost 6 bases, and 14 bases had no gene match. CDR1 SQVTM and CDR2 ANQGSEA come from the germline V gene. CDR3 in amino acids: CSVPPGLAGGFGRTDTQYF. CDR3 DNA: TGCAGCGTCCCGCCCGGACTAGCGGGGGGGTTCGGTCGCACAGATACGCAGTATTTT.

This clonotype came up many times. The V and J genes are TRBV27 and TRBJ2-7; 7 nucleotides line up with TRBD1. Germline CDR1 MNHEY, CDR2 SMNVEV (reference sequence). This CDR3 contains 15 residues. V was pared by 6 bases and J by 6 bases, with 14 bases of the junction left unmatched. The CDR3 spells CASSYRQGFNGEQYF. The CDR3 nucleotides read TGTGCCAGCAGCTATAGACAGGGTTTTAACGGCGAGCAGTACTTC.

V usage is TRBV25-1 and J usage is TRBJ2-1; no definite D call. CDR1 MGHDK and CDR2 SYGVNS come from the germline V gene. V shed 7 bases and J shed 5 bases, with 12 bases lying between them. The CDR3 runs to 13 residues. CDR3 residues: CASNPPLDNEQFF. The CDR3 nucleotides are TGTGCCAGCAACCCCCCCCTAGACAATGAGCAGTTCTTC.

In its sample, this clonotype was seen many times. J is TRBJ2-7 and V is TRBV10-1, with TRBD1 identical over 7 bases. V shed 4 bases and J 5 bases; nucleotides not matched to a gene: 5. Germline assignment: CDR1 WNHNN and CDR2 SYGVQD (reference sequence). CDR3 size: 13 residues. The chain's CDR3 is CASSGQGRDEQYF. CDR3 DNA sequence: TGCGCCAGCAGTGGACAGGGAAGAGACGAGCAGTACTTC.

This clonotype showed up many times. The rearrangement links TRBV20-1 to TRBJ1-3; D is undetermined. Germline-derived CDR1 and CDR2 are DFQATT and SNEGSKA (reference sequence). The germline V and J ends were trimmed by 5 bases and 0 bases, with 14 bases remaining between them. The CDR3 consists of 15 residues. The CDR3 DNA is TGCAGTGCTCTGGCGACGACGGTCTCTGGAAACACCATATATTTT. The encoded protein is CSALATTVSGNTIYF.

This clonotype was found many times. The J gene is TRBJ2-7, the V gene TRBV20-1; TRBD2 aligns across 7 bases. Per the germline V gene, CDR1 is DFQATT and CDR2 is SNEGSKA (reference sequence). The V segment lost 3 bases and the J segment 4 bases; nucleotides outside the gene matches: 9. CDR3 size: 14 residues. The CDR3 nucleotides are TGCAGTGCTAGTTTCTCGCGGGGGATGTACGAGCAGTACTTC. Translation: CSASFSRGMYEQYF.

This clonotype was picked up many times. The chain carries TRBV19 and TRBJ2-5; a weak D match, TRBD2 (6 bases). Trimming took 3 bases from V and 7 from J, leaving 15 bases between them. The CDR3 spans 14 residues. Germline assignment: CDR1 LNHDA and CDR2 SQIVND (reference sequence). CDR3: CASSIPDLGGTQYF. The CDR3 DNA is TGTGCCAGTAGTATCCCGGACCTGGGGGGGACCCAGTACTTC.

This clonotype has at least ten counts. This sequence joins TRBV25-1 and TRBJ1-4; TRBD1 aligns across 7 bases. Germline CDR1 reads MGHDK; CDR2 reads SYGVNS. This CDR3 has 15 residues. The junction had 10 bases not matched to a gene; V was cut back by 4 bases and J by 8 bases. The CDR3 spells CASSVDREVFEKLFF. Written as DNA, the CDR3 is TGTGCCAGCAGTGTAGACAGGGAGGTGTTCGAAAAACTGTTTTTT.